This T cell receptor beta chain comes out of a study of blood T cell repertoires in COVID-19. The overall study: Collection of acute and convalescent COVID-19 samples took place in the United States, Italy and Spain.

CDR3 length: 16 residues. Trimming removed 3 bases from V and 1 base from J; junction bases left unmatched: 4. The germline CDR1 and CDR2 sequences are KGHSH and LQKENI. Authors' analysis steps: Reference gene primers were amplified, and this amplification served to estimate nucleated cell counts. TCRdb's table, derived via immunoSEQ multiplex PCR, lists solely in-frame clones and lacks some. That table gives V, J and clone size, and the DNA gave D and trimming. This table has about 230,000 clones, around 83% appearing once. This sequence joins TRBV18 and TRBJ2-1, with 9 bases that match TRBD2. This TCR derives from a man aged 80 or over with acute or convalescent COVID-19. Sample: peripheral blood. This CDR3 reads CASSPRTSASYNEQFF. In DNA, the CDR3 is TGTGCCAGCTCACCCAGGACTAGCGCTTCCTACAATGAGCAGTTCTTC.